The clone carrying this T cell receptor beta chain was counted a few times. This specimen comes from a study of human T cells and chemical hapten exposure. Using its own MiXCR run on the RACE reads, TCRdb lists one record per CDR3 protein. The sample yields under 55,000 distinct CDR3 sequences, roughly 10% seen once. Time point: patch test 3, about 24 weeks after DPC sensitization. Treatment denoted: therapeutic diphenylcyclopropenone sensitization with weekly scalp DPC. Sample donors consisted of patients with alopecia, aged 18 to 70 years, who were suitable for DPC. In germline, CDR1 is SNHLY, CDR2 FYNNEI. V dropped 10 bases and J dropped 1 base, with 13 bases sitting between them. The CDR3 runs to 13 residues.

The starting material was whole blood, obtained in connection with sensitization to the hapten diphenylcyclopropenone (DPC). The genes are TRBV2 and TRBJ2-5; tentative D call: TRBD2 (5 bases). The clonotype was recovered from a woman aged 40 to 50 with alopecia areata. Some clones in this sample may be carry-over from other donors' samples. CDR3 bases: TGTGCCACTTACACCGGGATCCAAGAGACCCAGTACTTC. Translating it yields CATYTGIQETQYF.